This TCR beta chain was sequenced for a study of Graves' ophthalmopathy and Graves' hyperthyroidism. Study results and caveats: Most expanded clonotypes from thyroid (those above 0.001 frequency) were also found in blood. A model built from 13 signatures distinguished ophthalmopathy from stable hyperthyroidism with 87.88% sensitivity and approximately 80% specificity.

From RNA, the CDR3 regions of TCR beta chains were amplified and sequenced. The library came from an HTBI-primed first-round RT-PCR and a second-round multiplex PCR. TCRdb reprocessed the multiplex PCR reads with MiXCR, giving one entry per CDR3 protein. Of approximately 160,000 distinct CDR3 sequences listed, over 35% were seen once; the top ten hold around 5.5%. The V gene lost 4 bases and the J gene lost 1 base, with 8 bases spanning the gap. The CDR3 extends over 13 amino acids. CDR1 and CDR2 from the germline V gene are SGHRS and YFSETQ. This clonotype was recorded many times. Its antigen is currently unknown. Additional autoimmune diseases, uncontrolled infections, pregnancy or lactation disqualified patients.

The chain is built from TRBV5-1 and TRBJ1-1; D is possibly TRBD1 (6 bases). The clonotype was recovered from a woman between 40 and 50 years old with Graves' ophthalmopathy. The specimen sequenced was peripheral blood. CDR3 amino acids: CASSQGPNTEAFF. CDR3 bases: TGCGCCAGCAGCCAGGGGCCGAACACTGAAGCTTTCTTT.